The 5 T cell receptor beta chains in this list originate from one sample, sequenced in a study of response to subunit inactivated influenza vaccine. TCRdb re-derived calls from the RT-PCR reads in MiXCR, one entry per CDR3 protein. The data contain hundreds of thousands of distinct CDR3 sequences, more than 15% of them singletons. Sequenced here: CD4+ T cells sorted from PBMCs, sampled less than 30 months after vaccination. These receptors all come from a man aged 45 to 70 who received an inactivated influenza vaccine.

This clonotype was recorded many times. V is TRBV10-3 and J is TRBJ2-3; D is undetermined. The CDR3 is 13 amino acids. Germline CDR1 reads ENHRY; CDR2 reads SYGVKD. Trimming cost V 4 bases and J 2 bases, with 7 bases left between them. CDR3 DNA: TGTGCCATCAGTGGGTCTATCACAGATACGCAGTATTTT. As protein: CAISGSITDTQYF.

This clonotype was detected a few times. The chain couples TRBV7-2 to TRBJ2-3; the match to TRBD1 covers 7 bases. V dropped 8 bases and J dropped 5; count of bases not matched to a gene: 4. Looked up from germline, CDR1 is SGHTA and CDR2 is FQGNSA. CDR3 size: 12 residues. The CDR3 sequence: CASRTGGDTQYF. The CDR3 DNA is TGTGCCAGCCGGACAGGAGGAGATACGCAGTATTTT.

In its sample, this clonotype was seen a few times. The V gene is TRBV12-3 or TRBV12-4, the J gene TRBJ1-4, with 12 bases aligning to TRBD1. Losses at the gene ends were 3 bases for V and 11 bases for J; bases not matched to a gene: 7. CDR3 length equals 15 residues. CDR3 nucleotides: TGTGCCAGCAGTTTGCAAGGGACAGGGGGCAGGAAACTGTTTTTT. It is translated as CASSLQGTGGRKLFF.

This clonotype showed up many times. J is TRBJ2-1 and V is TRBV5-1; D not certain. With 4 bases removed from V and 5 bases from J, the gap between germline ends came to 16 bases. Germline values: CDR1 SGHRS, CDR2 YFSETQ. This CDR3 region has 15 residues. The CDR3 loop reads CASSLDTGPHNEQFF. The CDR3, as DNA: TGCGCCAGCAGCCTAGACACGGGCCCCCACAATGAGCAGTTCTTC.

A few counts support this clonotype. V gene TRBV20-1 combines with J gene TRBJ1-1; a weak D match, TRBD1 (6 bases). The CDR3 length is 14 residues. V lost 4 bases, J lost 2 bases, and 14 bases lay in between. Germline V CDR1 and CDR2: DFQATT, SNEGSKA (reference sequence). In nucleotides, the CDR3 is TGCAGTGCTATTTCCGGGACATCCAACACTGAAGCTTTCTTT. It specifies CSAISGTSNTEAFF.